This is a list of T cell receptor beta chains from one sample in a study of persistence of HIV-infected CD4 T cells. This table comes from immunoSEQ multiplex PCR, and its TCRdb copy is limited to in-frame clones, with some not included. The sample records tens of thousands of clones, about four fifths being singletons. These receptors lack a known antigen. The sample was CD4+ T cells sorted from PBMCs after 18-hour stimulation, taken from a patient who received antiretroviral therapy. The source of these receptors is an adult man with HIV who was CMV-seropositive. Each CDR3 is given with its conserved first and last residue.

v_gene: TRBV5-6
j_gene: TRBJ1-1
len: 15
CDR3aa: CASSLAGRMNTEAFF

v_gene: TRBV19
j_gene: TRBJ2-2
len: 15
CDR3aa: CASSIGGINTGELFF

v_gene: TRBV3-1/TRBV3-2
j_gene: TRBJ1-5
len: 15
CDR3aa: CASSQDLGGNQPQHF

v_gene: TRBV7-9
j_gene: TRBJ1-1
len: 14
CDR3aa: CASSSTGVSPEAFF

v_gene: TRBV27
j_gene: TRBJ1-5
len: 14
CDR3aa: CASSLRGWAQPQHF

v_gene: TRBV7-2
j_gene: TRBJ2-7
len: 14
CDR3aa: CASSLGAGLAEQYF

v_gene: TRBV7-8
j_gene: TRBJ1-2
len: 15
CDR3aa: CASSLGGRSLQGYTF

v_gene: TRBV3-1/TRBV3-2
j_gene: TRBJ1-6
len: 14
CDR3aa: CASSGQGGNSPLHF

v_gene: TRBV19
j_gene: TRBJ1-1
len: 13
CDR3aa: CASSMHGNTEAFF

v_gene: TRBV5-1
j_gene: TRBJ2-3
len: 17
CDR3aa: CASSPKLLAASTDTQYF

v_gene: TRBV10-3
j_gene: TRBJ1-1
len: 14
CDR3aa: CAISLDSSNTEAFF

v_gene: TRBV27
j_gene: TRBJ2-7
len: 14
CDR3aa: CASSELAGDYEQYF